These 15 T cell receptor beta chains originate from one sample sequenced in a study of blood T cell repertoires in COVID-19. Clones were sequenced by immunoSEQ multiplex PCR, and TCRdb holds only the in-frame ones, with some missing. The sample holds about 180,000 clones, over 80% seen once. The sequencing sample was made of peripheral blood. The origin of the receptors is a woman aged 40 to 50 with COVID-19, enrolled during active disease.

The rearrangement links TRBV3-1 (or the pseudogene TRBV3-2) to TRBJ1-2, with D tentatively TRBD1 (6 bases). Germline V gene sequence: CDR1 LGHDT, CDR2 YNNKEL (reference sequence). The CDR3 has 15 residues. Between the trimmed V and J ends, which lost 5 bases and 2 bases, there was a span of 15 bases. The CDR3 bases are TGTGCCAGCAGCTACCGAGGGGGTCTAAACTATGGCTACACCTTC. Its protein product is CASSYRGGLNYGYTF.

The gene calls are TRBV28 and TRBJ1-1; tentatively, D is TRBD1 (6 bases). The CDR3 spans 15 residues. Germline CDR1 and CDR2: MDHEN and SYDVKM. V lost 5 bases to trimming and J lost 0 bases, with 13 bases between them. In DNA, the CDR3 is TGTGCCAGCAGTCACGGGACATCTTTGAACACTGAAGCTTTCTTT. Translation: CASSHGTSLNTEAFF.

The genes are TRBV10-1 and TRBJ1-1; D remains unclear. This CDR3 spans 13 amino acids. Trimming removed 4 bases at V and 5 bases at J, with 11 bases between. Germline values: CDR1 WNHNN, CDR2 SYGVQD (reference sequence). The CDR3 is CASSGIGRTEAFF. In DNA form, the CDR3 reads TGCGCCAGCAGTGGGATTGGGAGGACTGAAGCTTTCTTT.

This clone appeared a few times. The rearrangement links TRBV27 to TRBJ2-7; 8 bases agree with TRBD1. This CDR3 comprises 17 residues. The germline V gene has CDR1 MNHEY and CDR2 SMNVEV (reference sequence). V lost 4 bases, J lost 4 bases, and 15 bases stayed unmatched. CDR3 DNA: TGTGCCAGCAGTTCCTCCTGGACAGGGAAAGGATTATACGAGCAGTACTTC. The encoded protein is CASSSSWTGKGLYEQYF.

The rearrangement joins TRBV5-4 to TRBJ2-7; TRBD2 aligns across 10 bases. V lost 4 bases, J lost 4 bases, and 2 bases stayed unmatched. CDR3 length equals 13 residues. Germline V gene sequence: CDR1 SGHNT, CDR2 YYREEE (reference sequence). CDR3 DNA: TGTGCCAGCAGCCTAGCGGGAGAGTACGAGCAGTACTTC. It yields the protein CASSLAGEYEQYF.

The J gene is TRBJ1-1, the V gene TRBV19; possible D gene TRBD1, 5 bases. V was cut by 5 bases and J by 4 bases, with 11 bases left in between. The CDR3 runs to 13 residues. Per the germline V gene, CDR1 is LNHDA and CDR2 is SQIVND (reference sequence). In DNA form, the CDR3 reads TGTGCCAGTAGTCTGGGGGGTGGCACTGAAGCTTTCTTT. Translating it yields CASSLGGGTEAFF. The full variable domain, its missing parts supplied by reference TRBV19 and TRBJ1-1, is DGGITQSPKYLFRKEGQNVTLSCEQNLNHDAMYWYRQDPGQGLRLIYYSQIVNDFQKGDIAEGYSVSREKKESFPLTVTSAQKNPTAFYLCASSLGGGTEAFFGQGTRLTVV.

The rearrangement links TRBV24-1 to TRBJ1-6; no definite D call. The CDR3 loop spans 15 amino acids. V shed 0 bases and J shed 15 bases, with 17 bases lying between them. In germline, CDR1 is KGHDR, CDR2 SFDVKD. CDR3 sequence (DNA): TGTGCCACCAGTGATTTGCGGGGTTGGCTCCCTGGCCTCCACTTT. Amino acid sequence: CATSDLRGWLPGLHF.

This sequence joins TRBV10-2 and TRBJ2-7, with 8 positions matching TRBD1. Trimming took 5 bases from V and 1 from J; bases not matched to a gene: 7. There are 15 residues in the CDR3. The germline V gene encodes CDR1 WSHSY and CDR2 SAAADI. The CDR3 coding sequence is TGCGCCAGCAGTCACGGACAGGGTATTTCCTACGAGCAGTACTTC. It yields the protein CASSHGQGISYEQYF.

This CDR3 is CASSHSLHYEQYF. CDR3 DNA: TGTGCCAGTAGTCACAGTCTTCACTACGAGCAGTACTTC. This sequence joins TRBV19 and TRBJ2-7; D ambiguous. CDR3 length: 13 amino acids. V lost 5 bases, J lost 3 bases, and 11 bases lay in between. Germline V CDR1 and CDR2: LNHDA, SQIVND (reference sequence).

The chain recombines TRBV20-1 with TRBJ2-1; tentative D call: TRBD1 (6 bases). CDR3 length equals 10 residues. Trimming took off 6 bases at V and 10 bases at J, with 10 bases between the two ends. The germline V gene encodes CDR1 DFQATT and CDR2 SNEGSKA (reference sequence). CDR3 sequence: CSARGGEQFF. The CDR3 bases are TGCAGTGCCCGAGGGGGAGAGCAGTTCTTC.

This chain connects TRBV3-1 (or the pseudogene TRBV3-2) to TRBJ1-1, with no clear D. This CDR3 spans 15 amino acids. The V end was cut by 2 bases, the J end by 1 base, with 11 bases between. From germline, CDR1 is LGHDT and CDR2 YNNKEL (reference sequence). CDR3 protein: CASSQPHRGNTEAFF. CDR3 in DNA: TGTGCCAGCAGCCAACCCCATCGGGGGAACACTGAAGCTTTCTTT.

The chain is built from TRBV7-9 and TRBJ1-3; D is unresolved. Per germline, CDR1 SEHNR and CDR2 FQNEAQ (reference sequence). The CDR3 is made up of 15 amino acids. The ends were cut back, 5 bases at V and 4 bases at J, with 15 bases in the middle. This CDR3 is CASSPHGGSGNTIYF. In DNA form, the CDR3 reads TGTGCCAGCAGCCCACATGGTGGTTCAGGAAACACCATATATTTT. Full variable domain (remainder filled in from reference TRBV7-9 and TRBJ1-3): DTGVSQNPRHKITKRGQNVTFRCDPISEHNRLYWYRQTLGQGPEFLTYFQNEAQLEKSRLLSDRFSAERPKGSFSTLEIQRTEQGDSAMYLCASSPHGGSGNTIYFGEGSWLTVV.

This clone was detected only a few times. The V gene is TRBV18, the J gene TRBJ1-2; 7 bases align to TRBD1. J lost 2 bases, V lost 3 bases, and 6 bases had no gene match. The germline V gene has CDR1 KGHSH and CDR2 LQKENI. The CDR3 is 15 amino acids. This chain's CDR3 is CASSPNSGQNYGYTF. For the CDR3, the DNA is TGTGCCAGCTCACCGAATTCGGGACAGAACTATGGCTACACCTTC.

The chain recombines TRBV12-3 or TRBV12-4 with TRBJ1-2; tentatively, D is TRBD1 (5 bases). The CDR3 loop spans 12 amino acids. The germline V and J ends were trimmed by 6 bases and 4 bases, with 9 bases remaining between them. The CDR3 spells CASRGGTYGYTF. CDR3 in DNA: TGTGCCAGCAGGGGGGGAACCTATGGCTACACCTTC.

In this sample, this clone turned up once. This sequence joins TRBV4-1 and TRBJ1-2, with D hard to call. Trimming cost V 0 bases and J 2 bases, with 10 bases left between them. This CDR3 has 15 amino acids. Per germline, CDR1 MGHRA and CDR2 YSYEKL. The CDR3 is CASSQEVTTNYGYTF. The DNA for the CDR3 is TGCGCCAGCAGCCAAGAAGTAACAACCAACTATGGCTACACCTTC.